This T cell receptor beta chain was profiled in a study of blood T cell repertoires in COVID-19. Study context: COVID-19 samples from acute and convalescent phases originated in the United States, Italy and Spain.

Only in-frame clones appear in the TCRdb table, and some are missing; sequencing was by immunoSEQ multiplex PCR. This sample carries hundreds of thousands of clones, roughly 86% of them seen once, and the ten largest clones take around 0.92%. V lost 5 bases to trimming and J lost 2 bases, with 15 bases between them. This CDR3 comprises 15 residues. Germline V gives CDR1 SGHTA, CDR2 FQGNSA. The study counted Cohort 3 donors as recovered given two negative PCRs, clearance, or symptom resolution. The chain carries TRBV7-2 and TRBJ1-2, with D maybe TRBD1 (5 bases). This TCR was sampled from a woman younger than 45 who had recovered from COVID-19. The specimen was PBMCs or T cells enriched from blood (not recorded which). CDR3 nucleotides: TGTGCCAGCAGCCAATTTAGTAGACAGAACTATGGCTACACCTTC. This gives the protein CASSQFSRQNYGYTF.